The 30 T cell receptor beta chains below come from one sample, sequenced in a study of Ad26.COV2.S vaccination and SARS-CoV-2 variants. Sample treatment: about 20 received Ad26.COV2.S at low or high dose, single or two shots; roughly five received placebo; per-sample allocation not given. Repertoires come from day 63 after the first vaccine or placebo injection. The assay was immunoSEQ multiplex PCR, and TCRdb's table has in-frame clones only and misses some. Of 350,000 to 500,000 clones in the sample, roughly 91% are singletons; the top ten hold about 4.1%. Sequences were derived from peripheral blood, sampled in a trial of Ad26.COV2.S vaccine versus placebo. These receptors all stem from a person between 18 and 60 years old who received the Ad26.COV2.S COVID-19 vaccine or a placebo.

In its sample, this clone was seen a few times. The chain joins TRBV9 to TRBJ2-3; perhaps D is TRBD1 or TRBD2 (5 bases each). Germline V lookup: CDR1 SGDLS, CDR2 YYNGEE. The CDR3 spans 14 residues. V was clipped by 3 bases and J by 2 bases, with 10 bases between them. CDR3 in DNA: TGTGCCAGCAGCGACCGGGACCTCACAGATACGCAGTATTTT. It specifies CASSDRDLTDTQYF.

This clone has only one observation. The chain carries TRBV27 and TRBJ2-1; D is ambiguous. Between the trimmed V and J ends, which lost 3 bases and 3 bases, there was a span of 6 bases. This CDR3 has 13 amino acids. Germline CDR1 reads MNHEY; CDR2 reads SMNVEV (reference sequence). The CDR3 region is CASSFGSYNEQFF. In DNA, the CDR3 is TGTGCCAGCAGTTTTGGCAGCTACAATGAGCAGTTCTTC.

The genes are TRBV11-2 and TRBJ2-3, with D tentatively TRBD1 or TRBD2 (5 bases each). The V end lost 1 base, the J end lost 2 bases, and 16 bases lay between the germline ends. Germline CDR1 SGHAT, CDR2 FQNNGV. The CDR3 has 17 amino acids. This CDR3 reads CASSLVARDPATDTQYF. The CDR3 bases are TGTGCCAGCAGCTTAGTCGCCAGGGACCCCGCCACAGATACGCAGTATTTT. The complete variable domain, with remaining parts taken from reference TRBV11-2 and TRBJ2-3, reads EAGVAQSPRYKIIEKRQSVAFWCNPISGHATLYWYQQILGQGPKLLIQFQNNGVVDDSQLPKDRFSAERLKGVDSTLKIQPAKLEDSAVYLCASSLVARDPATDTQYFGPGTRLTVL.

The chain couples TRBV2 to TRBJ2-4; D gene uncertain. Germline V CDR1 and CDR2: SNHLY, FYNNEI. This CDR3 is built from 15 residues. V gave up 4 bases and J gave up 0 bases, with 10 bases separating them. Here the CDR3 reads CASSGRDLAKNIQYF. CDR3 DNA sequence: TGTGCCAGCAGTGGACGTGACTTAGCCAAAAACATTCAGTACTTC.

The J gene is TRBJ2-5, the V gene TRBV23-1, with 8 bases identical to TRBD1. TRBV23-1 is identified as an open reading frame with a role that is uncertain. After removal of 2 bases from V and 4 bases from J, the junction contained 12 bases not matched to a gene. The CDR3 totals 17 residues. CDR3 bases: TGCGCCAGCAGTCAAGTCAGGGGGCGACGGATGGGAGAGACCCAGTACTTC. This gives the protein CASSQVRGRRMGETQYF.

This sequence joins TRBV27 and TRBJ2-7; D possibly corresponds to TRBD1 (7 bases). Germline V gene lookup returns CDR1 MNHEY and CDR2 SMNVEV (reference sequence). This CDR3 is built from 13 residues. V lost 5 bases and J 2 bases, leaving 10 bases between the germline ends. Here the CDR3 DNA reads TGTGCCAGCAGTGCGGGACAGACCTACGAGCAGTACTTC. Translated, it gives CASSAGQTYEQYF.

The chain joins TRBV11-2 to TRBJ2-7, with a tentative D call TRBD1 (6 bases). This CDR3 region has 13 residues. The V end was cut by 4 bases, the J end by 3 bases, with 10 bases between. Germline V gene sequence: CDR1 SGHAT, CDR2 FQNNGV. This CDR3 reads CASSSGTFYEQYF. Here the CDR3 DNA reads TGTGCCAGCAGCTCCGGGACATTCTACGAGCAGTACTTC.

This chain links TRBV5-4 with TRBJ2-1, with 7 bases aligning to TRBD1. This CDR3 has 17 residues. V was pared by 4 bases and J by 4 bases, with 14 bases of the junction left unmatched. Germline lookup yields CDR1 SGHNT and CDR2 YYREEE (reference sequence). The chain's CDR3 is CASSLPSGGMDYNEQFF. For the CDR3, the DNA is TGTGCCAGCAGCCTGCCCTCAGGGGGTATGGATTACAATGAGCAGTTCTTC.

The V call is TRBV5-1, the J call TRBJ2-7; D unclear. There are 14 residues in the CDR3. The V gene lost 2 bases and the J gene lost 1 base, with 10 bases spanning the gap. In germline, CDR1 is SGHRS, CDR2 YFSETQ. The CDR3 sequence: CASSLSPPSYEQYF. In DNA form, the CDR3 reads TGCGCCAGCAGCTTAAGTCCGCCTTCCTACGAGCAGTACTTC.

J is TRBJ2-2 and V is TRBV6-6; D remains unclear. Deletions cut 4 bases from V and 1 base from J, with 10 bases between. Per the germline V gene, CDR1 is MNHNY and CDR2 is SVGAGI (reference sequence). The CDR3 covers 15 residues. CDR3 coding DNA: TGTGCCAGCAGTTTAGCAAAGGGGAACACCGGGGAGCTGTTTTTT. It is translated as CASSLAKGNTGELFF.

This chain joins TRBV30 and TRBJ2-5; D ambiguous. This CDR3 spans 11 amino acids. Trimming left V 4 bases short and J 2 bases short, with 5 bases between. Germline CDR1 and CDR2: GTSNPN and SVGIG (reference sequence). The CDR3 DNA is TGTGCCTGGATGGGACAAGAGACCCAGTACTTC. Translation: CAWMGQETQYF. The full variable domain, with the rest looked up from reference TRBV30 and TRBJ2-5, is SQTIHQWPATLVQPVGSPLSLECTVEGTSNPNLYWYRQAAGRGLQLLFYSVGIGQISSEVPQNLSASRPQDRQFILSSKKLLLSDSGFYLCAWMGQETQYFGPGTRLLVL.

Only one count was recorded for this clone. The same CDR3 also results from other DNA sequences found in this sample. V gene TRBV11-3 combines with J gene TRBJ2-1; maybe TRBD1 (5 bases). Germline CDR1 reads SGHNT; CDR2 reads YENEEA. The CDR3 covers 12 residues. V was pared by 2 bases and J by 8 bases, with 7 bases between. In DNA, the CDR3 is TGTGCCAGCAGCTTATTAGGGGATGAGCAGTTCTTC. Translation gives CASSLLGDEQFF.

This chain uses TRBV14 with TRBJ2-3; 8 bases match TRBD2. Germline-derived CDR1 and CDR2 are SGHDN and FVKESK. The CDR3 spans 15 residues. J gave up 8 bases and V 0 bases, and 7 bases lay outside the gene matches. The CDR3: CASSQDLSGSGTQYF. DNA of the CDR3: TGTGCCAGCAGCCAAGATTTAAGCGGGAGTGGTACGCAGTATTTT.

This chain connects TRBV19 to TRBJ2-7; D ambiguous. The CDR3 is 14 residues long. V was trimmed by 8 bases and J by 0 bases, leaving 14 bases between them. The germline CDR1 and CDR2 sequences are LNHDA and SQIVND (reference sequence). CDR3 sequence reads: CASDVGPNSYEQYF. In nucleotides, the CDR3 is TGTGCCAGTGACGTAGGGCCTAACTCCTACGAGCAGTACTTC.

In this sample, this clone turned up a few times. V is TRBV4-1 and J is TRBJ1-2, with D perhaps TRBD1 (6 bases). V was clipped by 4 bases and J by 4 bases, with 16 bases between them. Germline assignment: CDR1 MGHRA and CDR2 YSYEKL. The CDR3 is 15 amino acids. The CDR3: CASSRAVTGSYGYTF. The CDR3 DNA sequence: TGCGCCAGCAGCCGAGCCGTCACAGGGAGCTATGGCTACACCTTC.

The chain combines TRBV5-8 with TRBJ1-5; TRBD1 might be the D (5 bases). V lost 4 bases, J lost 2 bases, and 10 bases lay in between. There are 14 residues in the CDR3. In germline, CDR1 is SGHTS, CDR2 YDEGEE. The CDR3 sequence: CASSLGGGNQPQHF. The CDR3 DNA follows: TGTGCCAGCAGCCTCGGGGGGGGCAATCAGCCCCAGCATTTT.

Details on this clone: The same CDR3 can be traced to other DNA sequences in this sample. The chain uses TRBV7-2 and TRBJ2-7, with no clear D. Germline assignment: CDR1 SGHTA and CDR2 FQGNSA. The CDR3 runs 12 residues. V lost 2 bases to trimming and J lost 4 bases, with 6 bases between them. CDR3: CASSLLGYEQYF. The CDR3 DNA reads TGTGCCAGCAGCTTACTAGGTTACGAGCAGTACTTC.

The gene calls are TRBV7-2 and TRBJ2-6; a weak D match, TRBD1 (6 bases). The CDR3 is 17 residues long. V was cut by 1 base and J by 1 base, with 11 bases left in between. Per the germline V gene, CDR1 is SGHTA and CDR2 is FQGNSA. The CDR3 region is CASSLGITGSGANVLTF. The CDR3 bases are TGTGCCAGCAGCTTAGGGATCACAGGGTCTGGGGCCAACGTCCTGACTTTC. Full variable domain (remainder filled in from reference TRBV7-2 and TRBJ2-6): GAGVSQSPSNKVTEKGKDVELRCDPISGHTALYWYRQSLGQGLEFLIYFQGNSAPDKSGLPSDRFSAERTGGSVSTLTIQRTQQEDSAVYLCASSLGITGSGANVLTFGAGSRLTVL.

The J gene is TRBJ2-2, the V gene TRBV7-2; D possibly corresponds to TRBD1 (5 bases). With 1 base removed from V and 4 bases from J, the gap between germline ends came to 7 bases. The V gene's germline CDR1 is SGHTA and CDR2 FQGNSA. This CDR3 comprises 14 residues. The CDR3: CASSLVRGTGELFF. In DNA, the CDR3 is TGTGCCAGCAGCTTAGTAAGGGGCACCGGGGAGCTGTTTTTT.

This clone was detected only once. The chain has TRBV11-3 and TRBJ2-5; 10 bases are a match to TRBD1. The germline V gene encodes CDR1 SGHNT and CDR2 YENEEA. Trimming at V came to 3 bases and at J to 5 bases, leaving 6 bases not matched to a gene. This CDR3 has 15 amino acids. The CDR3 nucleotides read TGTGCCAGCAGCTTGGGGGACAGGGGAGGGGAGACCCAGTACTTC. This encodes CASSLGDRGGETQYF.

The J gene is TRBJ2-1, the V gene TRBV7-9, with D possibly being TRBD1 (5 bases). The CDR3 contains 13 residues. Germline V gene lookup returns CDR1 SEHNR and CDR2 FQNEAQ (reference sequence). V was pared by 5 bases and J by 15 bases, with 20 bases between. CDR3 DNA: TGTGCCAGCAGCCCCGCCCCCGCAGGGAAGAGGTTCTTC. Amino acids: CASSPAPAGKRFF.

This chain joins TRBV11-1 and TRBJ2-6; unclear D gene. Germline CDR1 is SGHAT and CDR2 is FQDESV (reference sequence). V dropped 2 bases and J dropped 0 bases, with 5 bases sitting between them. The CDR3 covers 15 residues. CDR3 region: CASSLRFSGANVLTF. CDR3 DNA: TGTGCCAGCAGCTTACGGTTCTCTGGGGCCAACGTCCTGACTTTC.

This CDR3 is CSVPTFSVGGTDTQYF. CDR3 DNA sequence: TGCAGCGTCCCGACTTTTTCGGTGGGGGGGACAGATACGCAGTATTTT. The rearrangement joins TRBV29-1 to TRBJ2-3, with 7 bases aligning to TRBD2. This CDR3 has 16 amino acids. The V gene end was trimmed by 6 bases and the J gene end by 3 bases; junction bases not matched to a gene: 15. The germline V gene has CDR1 SQVTM and CDR2 ANQGSEA.

The chain recombines TRBV4-1 with TRBJ1-4; possible D gene TRBD1, 6 bases. V was trimmed by 1 base and J by 9 bases, leaving 9 bases between them. The CDR3 sequence is 13 residues long. Germline V gene lookup returns CDR1 MGHRA and CDR2 YSYEKL. The CDR3 sequence: CASSQVGTKKLFF. The CDR3 DNA is TGCGCCAGCAGCCAAGTGGGGACAAAAAAACTGTTTTTT.

The chain employs TRBV28 and TRBJ1-5; D not certain. Germline-derived CDR1 and CDR2 are MDHEN and SYDVKM. CDR3 length: 14 amino acids. V dropped 3 bases and J dropped 4 bases, with 10 bases sitting between them. The CDR3 loop reads CASSLILQNQPQHF. The CDR3 DNA sequence: TGTGCCAGCAGTTTGATACTACAAAATCAGCCCCAGCATTTT.

J is TRBJ2-5 and V is TRBV28; D ambiguous. This CDR3 comprises 13 residues. Trimming left V 5 bases short and J 5 bases short, with 12 bases between. Per the germline V gene, CDR1 is MDHEN and CDR2 is SYDVKM. DNA for the CDR3: TGTGCCAGCAGTGCTGTGGGGTATGAGACCCAGTACTTC. Its translation: CASSAVGYETQYF. Full variable domain (remainder filled in from reference TRBV28 and TRBJ2-5): DVKVTQSSRYLVKRTGEKVFLECVQDMDHENMFWYRQDPGLGLRLIYFSYDVKMKEKGDIPEGYSVSREKKERFSLILESASTNQTSMYLCASSAVGYETQYFGPGTRLLVL.

The gene calls are TRBV5-8 and TRBJ2-5; the match to TRBD2 covers 7 bases. The CDR3 loop spans 15 amino acids. V trimming: 1 base; J trimming: 1 base; junction bases outside the gene matches: 4. CDR1 and CDR2 from the germline V gene are SGHTS and YDEGEE. This chain's CDR3 is CASSLYGRTQETQYF. The CDR3 region has the DNA TGTGCCAGCAGCTTGTACGGGAGGACCCAAGAGACCCAGTACTTC.

The V and J genes are TRBV27 and TRBJ1-5; D is unclear. V dropped 2 bases and J dropped 2 bases, with 13 bases sitting between them. Germline V gene lookup returns CDR1 MNHEY and CDR2 SMNVEV (reference sequence). This CDR3 spans 16 amino acids. The CDR3 DNA sequence: TGTGCCAGCAGTTTAATCCCCCAAGTGGGCAATCAGCCCCAGCATTTT. This codes for CASSLIPQVGNQPQHF.

The chain has TRBV15 and TRBJ1-1; D is undetermined. The CDR3 contains 15 residues. Trimming shortened V by 5 bases and J by 1 base, and 14 bases separated the two germline ends. The V gene's germline CDR1 is LNHNV and CDR2 YYDKDF (reference sequence). The CDR3 protein is CATSGERAWNTEAFF. CDR3 DNA sequence: TGTGCCACCAGCGGGGAGCGGGCATGGAACACTGAAGCTTTCTTT. Drawing the rest from reference TRBV15 and TRBJ1-1, the complete variable domain is DAMVIQNPRYQVTQFGKPVTLSCSQTLNHNVMYWYQQKSSQAPKLLFHYYDKDFNNEADTPDNFQSRRPNTSFCFLDIRSPGLGDTAMYLCATSGERAWNTEAFFGQGTRLTVV.

The chain links TRBV27 to TRBJ2-7; TRBD1 matches at 9 bases. Germline-derived CDR1 and CDR2 are MNHEY and SMNVEV (reference sequence). The CDR3 runs 14 residues. V lost 5 bases, J lost 2 bases, and 4 bases stayed unmatched. CDR3 bases: TGTGCCAGCAGTCTAGACAGGGGGGCCTACGAGCAGTACTTC. It is translated as CASSLDRGAYEQYF.